These 13 T cell receptor beta chains came from one sample sequenced in a study of blood T cell repertoires in COVID-19. Profiled with immunoSEQ multiplex PCR; TCRdb holds only in-frame clones, not every one. The sample carries around 420,000 clones, over 75% recorded once. The sample taken for sequencing was PBMCs or T cells enriched from blood (not recorded which). Receptors were obtained from a woman aged 35 to 49 with acute COVID-19.

The chain recombines TRBV19 with TRBJ1-5; D remains unclear. Germline V CDR1 and CDR2: LNHDA, SQIVND (reference sequence). This CDR3 region has 18 residues. Trimming took off 1 base at V and 0 bases at J, with 16 bases between the two ends. CDR3 sequence (DNA): TGTGCCAGTAGTATAGGGAAGGAGGCTGGTTATAGCAATCAGCCCCAGCATTTT. Encoded protein: CASSIGKEAGYSNQPQHF.

The V and J genes are TRBV30 and TRBJ1-2, with 8 bases matching TRBD1. The CDR3 is made up of 15 amino acids. Germline V lookup: CDR1 GTSNPN, CDR2 SVGIG (reference sequence). J lost 7 bases, V lost 4 bases, and 14 bases had no gene match. Written as DNA, the CDR3 is TGTGCCTGGACCGACGTGGGCAGGGGGCGCGGTGGCTACACCTTC. Amino acids: CAWTDVGRGRGGYTF.

This clone was observed a single time. The chain is built from TRBV10-1 and TRBJ1-1; D unresolved. This CDR3 has 11 amino acids. Germline V gene lookup returns CDR1 WNHNN and CDR2 SYGVQD (reference sequence). V was shortened by 6 bases and J by 10 bases, with 12 bases between the two germline ends. The CDR3 loop is CASSSGLGAFF. CDR3 in DNA: TGCGCCAGCAGCTCGGGGTTAGGAGCTTTCTTT.

This chain connects TRBV5-1 to TRBJ2-3; D possibly corresponds to TRBD2 (6 bases). The germline gives CDR1 SGHRS, CDR2 YFSETQ. The CDR3 extends over 14 amino acids. Trimming left V 4 bases short and J 0 bases short, with 9 bases between. The CDR3 loop is CASSRTTSTDTQYF. The CDR3 DNA reads as TGCGCCAGCAGCAGGACTACTAGCACAGATACGCAGTATTTT.

The chain carries TRBV5-1 and TRBJ2-7; 7 bases map to TRBD2. V gave up 0 bases and J gave up 6 bases; unmatched junction bases: 6. The CDR3 runs to 14 residues. Germline CDR1 and CDR2: SGHRS and YFSETQ. CDR3 residues: CASSLVTGGAEQYF. DNA of the CDR3: TGCGCCAGCAGCTTGGTTACGGGAGGAGCCGAGCAGTACTTC.

The chain couples TRBV12-3 or TRBV12-4 to TRBJ2-1, with 9 nucleotides matching TRBD1. The trim removed 7 bases at V and 7 bases at J, leaving 5 bases unmatched. There are 13 residues in the CDR3. The CDR3 region has the DNA TGTGCCAGCACCGCCGACAGGGGGAATGAGCAGTTCTTC. Translating it yields CASTADRGNEQFF.

This chain links TRBV12-3 or TRBV12-4 with TRBJ1-2; D gene unclear. V lost 8 bases and J 3 bases, leaving 13 bases between the germline ends. The CDR3 loop spans 13 amino acids. Written as DNA, the CDR3 is TGTGCCAGCGGCCGGGAGGCTTACTATGGCTACACCTTC. This sequence encodes CASGREAYYGYTF.

The sample holds a few counts of this clone. The V and J genes are TRBV15 and TRBJ2-3; 11 positions match TRBD2. V was pared by 1 base and J by 4 bases, with 4 bases of the junction left unmatched. CDR3 length: 16 amino acids. Germline values: CDR1 LNHNV, CDR2 YYDKDF (reference sequence). The CDR3 DNA follows: TGTGCCACCAGCAGAGCCACTAGCGGGGGAGCAGATACGCAGTATTTT. Translating it yields CATSRATSGGADTQYF.

The rearrangement links TRBV5-1 to TRBJ2-2; 11 bases are shared with TRBD2. Germline CDR1 SGHRS, CDR2 YFSETQ. CDR3 length: 17 residues. After removal of 3 bases from V and 4 bases from J, the junction contained 8 bases not matched to a gene. CDR3 region: CASSYFSGGAGTGELFF. The DNA of the CDR3 is TGCGCCAGCAGCTATTTTAGCGGGGGGGCCGGCACCGGGGAGCTGTTTTTT. Full variable domain (remainder filled in from reference TRBV5-1 and TRBJ2-2): KAGVTQTPRYLIKTRGQQVTLSCSPISGHRSVSWYQQTPGQGLQFLFEYFSETQRNKGNFPGRFSGRQFSNSRSEMNVSTLELGDSALYLCASSYFSGGAGTGELFFGEGSRLTVL.

The chain combines TRBV30 with TRBJ1-2; the match to TRBD1 covers 9 bases. The ends lost 2 bases at V and 7 bases at J; junction bases unmatched: 5. The CDR3 length is 13 residues. Germline assignment: CDR1 GTSNPN and CDR2 SVGIG (reference sequence). CDR3 region: CAWSPGTGIGYTF. CDR3 nucleotides: TGTGCCTGGAGTCCCGGGACAGGGATTGGCTACACCTTC.

The chain links TRBV9 to TRBJ1-6; 10 bases fit TRBD1. Germline V lookup: CDR1 SGDLS, CDR2 YYNGEE. There are 20 residues in the CDR3. J was trimmed by 0 bases and V by 3 bases; bases with no gene match: 12. The CDR3 DNA reads TGTGCCAGCAGCGAAAAGGACAGGGGGATCATAAGCTCCTATAATTCACCCCTCCACTTT. It encodes CASSEKDRGIISSYNSPLHF.

Of note for this clone: Other nucleotide sequences from this sample produce the same CDR3. This chain links TRBV19 with TRBJ1-1; weak D call: TRBD1 (5 bases). The CDR3 loop spans 13 amino acids. V was cut by 0 bases and J by 3 bases, with 5 bases left in between. The germline V gene has CDR1 LNHDA and CDR2 SQIVND (reference sequence). CDR3 sequence reads: CASSIDRDTEAFF. The CDR3 DNA sequence: TGTGCCAGTAGTATAGACAGGGACACTGAAGCTTTCTTT.

The J gene is TRBJ1-2, the V gene TRBV7-9; perhaps TRBD1 as D (6 bases). The germline V gene has CDR1 SEHNR and CDR2 FQNEAQ (reference sequence). The CDR3 covers 13 residues. V lost 5 bases and J 4 bases, leaving 11 bases between the germline ends. CDR3 nucleotides: TGTGCCAGCAGCCCAGGGGATAGCTATGGCTACACCTTC. This translates into CASSPGDSYGYTF.